The clone carrying this T cell receptor (beta chain) was seen more than once but under ten times. Its antigen is currently unknown. CDR1 DFQATT and CDR2 SNEGSKA come from the germline V gene (reference sequence). The CDR3 runs 13 residues. Trimming removed 5 bases from V and 0 bases from J, with 11 bases in between. This sample was included in a study of blood T cells in healthy people across ages. Study-wide findings and caveats: Higher diversity, along with more naive CD4+ cells, distinguished long-lived donors from aged donors.

Using a J-beta primer mix together with a sample-barcoded 5' primer, a second PCR was run for roughly 6 to 11 cycles. Per sample, CDR3-containing paired-end reads numbered at least 3 million. TCRdb re-analysed the 5' RACE reads in MiXCR, keeping a single row per CDR3 protein. The sample contains around 670,000 distinct CDR3 sequences, about 28% of which appear only once. The sequenced sample consisted of blood. The source is a woman older than 75 in good health. This rearrangement joins TRBV20-1 to TRBJ2-7; D perhaps matches TRBD1 (6 bases). CDR3 residues: CSAYRDNSYEQYF. CDR3 coding DNA: TGCAGTGCTTACCGGGACAACTCCTACGAGCAGTACTTC.